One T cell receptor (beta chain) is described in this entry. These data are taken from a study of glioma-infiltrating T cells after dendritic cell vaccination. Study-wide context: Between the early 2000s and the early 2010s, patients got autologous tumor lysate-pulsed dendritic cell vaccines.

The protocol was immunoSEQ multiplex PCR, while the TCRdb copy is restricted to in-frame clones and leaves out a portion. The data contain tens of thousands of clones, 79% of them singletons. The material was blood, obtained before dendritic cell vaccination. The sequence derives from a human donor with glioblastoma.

CDR3 in amino acids: CAISEYQGSYEQYF. CDR3 bases: TGTGCCATCAGTGAGTATCAGGGTTCCTACGAGCAGTACTTC. The V gene is TRBV10-3, the J gene TRBJ2-7; tentative D call: TRBD1 (5 bases). Between the trimmed V and J ends, which lost 1 base and 1 base, there was a span of 8 bases. The CDR3 totals 14 residues. Germline loops: CDR1 ENHRY, CDR2 SYGVKD.